The source of this TCR beta chain is a study of cytomegalovirus exposure and HLA in healthy donors. Study background: The Caucasian-associated ancestry cluster contained 65% to 85% of the 398 genotyped donors. Study-wide results and caveats: Later, an analysis showed that TCR beta chains associated with HLA were more clonally expanded than others that were equally common. The study had only CMV serostatus as immune exposure information. Many donors carried some public TCRs, although rarity characterized most TCR sequences.

Concerning this clone itself: Its matching antigen is unknown.

In the PCR, 60 Vbeta and 13 Jbeta primers were used. Some clones are missing from TCRdb's copy, which holds only in-frame ones; the method was immunoSEQ multiplex PCR. Its listing shows 85,000 to 90,000 clones. The sample consisted of PBMCs. The sequence derives from a man aged 50 to 60 in good health and CMV-seropositive.

This chain's CDR3 is CASSSQTGAYGYTF. Written as DNA, the CDR3 is TGTGCCAGCAGCTCCCAAACAGGGGCCTATGGCTACACCTTC. The chain joins TRBV6-5 to TRBJ1-2; 7 bases line up with TRBD1. CDR1 is MNHEY, CDR2 SVGAGI, per germline. Trimming removed 6 bases from V and 4 bases from J; junction bases left unmatched: 8. The CDR3 covers 14 residues.